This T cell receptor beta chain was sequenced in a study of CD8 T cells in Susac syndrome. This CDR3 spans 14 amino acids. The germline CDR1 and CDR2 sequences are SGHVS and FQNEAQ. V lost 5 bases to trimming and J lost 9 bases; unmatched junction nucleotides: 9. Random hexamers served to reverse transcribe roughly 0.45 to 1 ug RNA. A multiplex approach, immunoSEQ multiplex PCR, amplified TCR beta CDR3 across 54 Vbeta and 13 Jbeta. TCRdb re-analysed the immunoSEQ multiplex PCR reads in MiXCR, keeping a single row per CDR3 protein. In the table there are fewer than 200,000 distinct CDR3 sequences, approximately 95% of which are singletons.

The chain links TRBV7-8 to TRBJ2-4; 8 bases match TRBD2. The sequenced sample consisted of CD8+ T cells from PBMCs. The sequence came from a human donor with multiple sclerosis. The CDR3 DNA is TGTGCCAGCAGCACGGGAGGGTGGCTCGGCATTCAGTACTTC. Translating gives CASSTGGWLGIQYF.